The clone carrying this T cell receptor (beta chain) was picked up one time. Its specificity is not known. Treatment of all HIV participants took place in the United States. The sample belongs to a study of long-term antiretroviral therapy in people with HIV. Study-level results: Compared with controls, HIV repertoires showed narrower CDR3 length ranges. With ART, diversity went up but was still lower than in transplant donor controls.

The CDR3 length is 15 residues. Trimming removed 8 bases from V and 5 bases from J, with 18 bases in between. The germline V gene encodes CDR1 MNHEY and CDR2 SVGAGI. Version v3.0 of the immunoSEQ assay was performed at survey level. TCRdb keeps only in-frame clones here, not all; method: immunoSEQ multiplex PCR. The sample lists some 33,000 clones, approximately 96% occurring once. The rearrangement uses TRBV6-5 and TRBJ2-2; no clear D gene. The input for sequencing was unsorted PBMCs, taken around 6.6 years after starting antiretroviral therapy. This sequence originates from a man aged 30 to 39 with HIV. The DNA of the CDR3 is TGTGCCAGCGGGTGGGATCCCACTAAAACCGGGGAGCTGTTTTTT. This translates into CASGWDPTKTGELFF.